This T cell receptor beta chain was observed in a study of cytomegalovirus exposure and HLA in healthy donors. Notes on the study in general: As a later analysis showed, a missense DCLRE1C variant was linked to trimming of TCR beta V- and J-genes. It was only CMV serostatus that was available as immune exposure information.

The donors gave bone marrow, and they were healthy. Unrecorded immune exposure was likely among donors, who were nominally healthy when sampled. About this clone itself: Its antigen is still unknown.

PCR amplification relied on 60 Vbeta primers (plus 13 Jbeta primers). Sequenced by immunoSEQ multiplex PCR; TCRdb stores in-frame clones only, minus some. The data contain about 160,000 clones, about 72% of them singletons. Sequenced input: PBMCs. This TCR derives from a man aged 45 to 65 in good health and CMV-seropositive.

The CDR3, as DNA: TGTGCCAGCAGTTTATCGGGACAAGGCTCCTACGAGCAGTACTTC. It translates to CASSLSGQGSYEQYF. The V and J genes are TRBV27 and TRBJ2-7, with D tentatively TRBD1 (6 bases). The CDR3 is made up of 15 amino acids. Germline V gives CDR1 MNHEY, CDR2 SMNVEV (reference sequence). Trimming took 0 bases from V and 0 from J, leaving 9 bases between them.